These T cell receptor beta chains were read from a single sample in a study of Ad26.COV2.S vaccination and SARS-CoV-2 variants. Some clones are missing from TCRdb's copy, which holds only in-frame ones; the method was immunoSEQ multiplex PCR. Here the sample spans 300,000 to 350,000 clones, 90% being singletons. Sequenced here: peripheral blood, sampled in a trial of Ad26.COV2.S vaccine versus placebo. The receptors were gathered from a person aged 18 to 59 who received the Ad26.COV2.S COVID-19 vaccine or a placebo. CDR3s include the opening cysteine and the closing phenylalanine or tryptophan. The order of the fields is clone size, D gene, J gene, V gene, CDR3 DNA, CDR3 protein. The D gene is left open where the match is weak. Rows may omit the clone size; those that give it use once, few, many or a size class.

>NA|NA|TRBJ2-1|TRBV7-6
TGTGCCAGCAGCTCGGAATACAATGAGCAGTTCTTC
CASSSEYNEQFF
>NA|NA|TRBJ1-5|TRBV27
TGTGCCAGCAGGCAAGAAACAGGCAATCAGCCCCAGCATTTT
CASRQETGNQPQHF
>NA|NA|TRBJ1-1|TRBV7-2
TGTGCCAGCAGCTCCAATTGGGACGGAAGTGAAGCTTTCTTT
CASSSNWDGSEAFF
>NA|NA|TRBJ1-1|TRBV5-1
TGCGCCAGCAATGGCAGGGGTGGAACTGAAGCTTTCTTT
CASNGRGGTEAFF
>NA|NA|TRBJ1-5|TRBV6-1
TGTGCCAGCAGTGAACCAGCGTATAGCAATCAGCCCCAGCATTTT
CASSEPAYSNQPQHF
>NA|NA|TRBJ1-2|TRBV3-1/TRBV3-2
TGTGCCAGCAGCCAGGTTGGAGGGGGGTCGACTAACTATGGCTACACCTTC
CASSQVGGGSTNYGYTF
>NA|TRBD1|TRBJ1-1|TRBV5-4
TGTGCCAGCACCCCGACAGGGGTCCCCTCTAAGAACACTGAAGCTTTCTTT
CASTPTGVPSKNTEAFF
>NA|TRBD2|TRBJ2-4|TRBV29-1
TGCAGCGTTGAAGGGGCTAGCGGGGACGGAAACATTCAGTACTTC
CSVEGASGDGNIQYF
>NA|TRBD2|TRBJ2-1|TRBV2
TGTGCCAGCAGTGCGGGACTAGCGGGTAATGAGCAGTTCTTC
CASSAGLAGNEQFF
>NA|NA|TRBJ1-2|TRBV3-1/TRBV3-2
TGTGCCAGCAGCCAAGTCGTTAAGGACCTCTATGGCTACACCTTC
CASSQVVKDLYGYTF
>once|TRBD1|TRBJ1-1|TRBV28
TGTGCCAGCAGCCACGGGACAGGGTGGGAAGCTTTCTTT
CASSHGTGWEAFF
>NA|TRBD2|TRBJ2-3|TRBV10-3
TGTGCCATCAGTGAGACTAGCGGGGGGGAGGGACAATTGGATACGCAGTATTTT
CAISETSGGEGQLDTQYF
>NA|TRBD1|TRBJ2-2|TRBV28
TGTGCCAGCAGTTTATGGACAGGGCACACCGGGGAGCTGTTTTTT
CASSLWTGHTGELFF
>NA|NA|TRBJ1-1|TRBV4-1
TGCGCCAGCAGCCAAGATTGGCCGGCTTACACTGAAGCTTTCTTT
CASSQDWPAYTEAFF
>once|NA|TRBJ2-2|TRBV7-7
TGTGCCAGCAGCTTAGAGCGATCCGGGGAGCTGTTTTTT
CASSLERSGELFF
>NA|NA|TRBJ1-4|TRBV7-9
TGTGCCAGCAGCTTCCGACAGGAGGCGAGGGAAAAACTGTTTTTT
CASSFRQEAREKLFF
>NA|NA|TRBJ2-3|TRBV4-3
TGCGCCAGCAGCCAAGGCCTCGGTGGGGATACGCAGTATTTT
CASSQGLGGDTQYF
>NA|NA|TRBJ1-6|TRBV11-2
TGTGCCAGCAGCTTAGCGGGGAGCAATTCACCCCTCCACTTT
CASSLAGSNSPLHF
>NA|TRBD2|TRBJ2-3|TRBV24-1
TGTGCCACCAGTGATTTGAGCCCTAGCGGGAGTGCAGATACGCAGTATTTT
CATSDLSPSGSADTQYF
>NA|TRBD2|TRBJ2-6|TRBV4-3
TGCGCCAGCAGCCCCCGGGAGGACTACGCTGGGGCCAACGTCCTGACTTTC
CASSPREDYAGANVLTF
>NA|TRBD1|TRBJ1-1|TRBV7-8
TGTGCCAGCAGCCCTCGACAGGGGACTGAAGCTTTCTTT
CASSPRQGTEAFF
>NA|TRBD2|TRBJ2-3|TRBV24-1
TGTGCCACCGCGGGAGCGGGGACAGATACGCAGTATTTT
CATAGAGTDTQYF
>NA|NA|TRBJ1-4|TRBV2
TGTGCCAGCGTGACCTCCGGGACCCGGAGTGAAAAACTGTTTTTT
CASVTSGTRSEKLFF
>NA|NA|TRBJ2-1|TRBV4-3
TGCGCCAGCAGCCAAGATTTTAAGACGGGGATGAATGAGCAGTTCTTC
CASSQDFKTGMNEQFF
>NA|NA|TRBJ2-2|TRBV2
TGTGCCAGCAGTGAAGGTGTCAGCGGGGAGCTGTTTTTT
CASSEGVSGELFF
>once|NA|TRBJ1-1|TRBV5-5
TGTGCCACCGCCGGTGAGGAGAACACTGAAGCTTTCTTT
CATAGEENTEAFF
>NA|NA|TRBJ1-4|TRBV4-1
TGCGCCAGCAGCCCCCCTCCGGGATCCAGAGCTAATGAAAAACTGTTTTTT
CASSPPPGSRANEKLFF
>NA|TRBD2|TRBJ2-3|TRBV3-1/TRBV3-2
TGTGCCAGCAGCCAAAGGCGGGGGGGCACAGATACGCAGTATTTT
CASSQRRGGTDTQYF
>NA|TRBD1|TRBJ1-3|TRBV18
TGTGCTACTGAGGACAGGGGAGCTGGAAACACCATATATTTT
CATEDRGAGNTIYF
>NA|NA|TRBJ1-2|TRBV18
TGTGCCAGCTCACCACCACTAGGGGCAGATGGCTACACCTTC
CASSPPLGADGYTF
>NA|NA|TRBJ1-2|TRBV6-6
TGTGCCAGCAGTGACCTAGGGGTGGTCTATGGCTACACCTTC
CASSDLGVVYGYTF
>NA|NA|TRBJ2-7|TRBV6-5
TGTGCCAGCAGTTCCACGCCCGTCCTCTACGAGCAGTACTTC
CASSSTPVLYEQYF
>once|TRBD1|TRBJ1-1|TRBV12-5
TGTGCTAGTGGTGAACTGAGGACGGGACAGGGTTCAACTCAACTTAGCATGAACACTGAAGCTTTCTTT
CASGELRTGQGSTQLSMNTEAFF
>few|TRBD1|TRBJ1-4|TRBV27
TGTGCCAGCAGGACAGGGGTTGCACGGGAAAAACTGTTTTTT
CASRTGVAREKLFF
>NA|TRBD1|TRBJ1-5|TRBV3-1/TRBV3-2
TGTGCCAGCAGCCTAGGGACAGGGGGCTGGCAGCCCCAGCATTTT
CASSLGTGGWQPQHF
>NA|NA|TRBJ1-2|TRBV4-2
TGTGCCAGCAACCAAGCACCCGCAGACTTGACGGCCTATGGCTACACCTTC
CASNQAPADLTAYGYTF
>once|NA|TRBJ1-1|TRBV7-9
TGTGCCAGCACCTATTCGGGGGGGACTGAAGCTTTCTTT
CASTYSGGTEAFF
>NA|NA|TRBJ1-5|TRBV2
TGTGCCAGCACCGAAGGGGTCTCCAGTTATAGCAATCAGCCCCAGCATTTT
CASTEGVSSYSNQPQHF
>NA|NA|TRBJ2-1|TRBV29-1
TGCAGGGTGGAGGGCGCTGGACCAAATGAGCAGTTCTTC
CRVEGAGPNEQFF
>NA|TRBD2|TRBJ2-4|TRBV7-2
TGTGCCAGCAGCTTATCCGGGACTAGAAGTTTCGCCAAAAACATTCAGTACTTC
CASSLSGTRSFAKNIQYF
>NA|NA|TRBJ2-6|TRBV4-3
TGCGCCAGCAGCCAAGGTATCTCTGGGGCCAACGTCCTGACTTTC
CASSQGISGANVLTF
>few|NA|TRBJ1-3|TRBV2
TGTGCCAGCAGTGGCCAGGGTGGAAACACCATATATTTT
CASSGQGGNTIYF
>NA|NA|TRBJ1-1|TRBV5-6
TGTGCCAGCAGCTTGTCCGGGACACAGAAGATGAACACTGAAGCTTTCTTT
CASSLSGTQKMNTEAFF
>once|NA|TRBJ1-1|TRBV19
TGTGCCAGTTCCGTCAAGGGGGCTGAAGCTTTCTTT
CASSVKGAEAFF
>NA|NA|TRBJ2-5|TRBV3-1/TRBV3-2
TGTGCCAGCAGCCAAGAGTACAACCAAGAGACCCAGTACTTC
CASSQEYNQETQYF
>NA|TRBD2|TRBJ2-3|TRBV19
TGTGCCAGTAGTATAGGACCTCTAAGGGTCGGGGGGAGCACAGATACGCAGTATTTT
CASSIGPLRVGGSTDTQYF
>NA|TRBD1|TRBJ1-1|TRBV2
TGTGCCAGCAGGGATGACCCTGGGACAGCTTACACTGAAGCTTTCTTT
CASRDDPGTAYTEAFF
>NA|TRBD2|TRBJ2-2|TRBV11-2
TGTGCCAGCAGCTCCACTAGCGGGGGGCCGATTACCGGGGAGCTGTTTTTT
CASSSTSGGPITGELFF
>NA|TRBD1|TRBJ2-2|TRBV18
TGTGCCAGCTCCCCTGGACAGGGGAACACCGGGGAGCTGTTTTTT
CASSPGQGNTGELFF
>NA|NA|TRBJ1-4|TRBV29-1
TGCAGCGTTGGGGCCGAGGGGACTAATGAAAAACTGTTTTTT
CSVGAEGTNEKLFF
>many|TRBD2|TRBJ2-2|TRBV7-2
TGTGCCAGCAGCTTAGATAGCGGGAGGGCGGCCACCGGGGAGCTGTTTTTT
CASSLDSGRAATGELFF
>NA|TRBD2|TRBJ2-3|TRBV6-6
TGTGCCAGCGACCTAGCGGCTAGCACAGATACGCAGTATTTT
CASDLAASTDTQYF
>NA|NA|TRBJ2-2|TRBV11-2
TGTGCCAGCAGCCCAACATTAATGAACACCGGGGAGCTGTTTTTT
CASSPTLMNTGELFF